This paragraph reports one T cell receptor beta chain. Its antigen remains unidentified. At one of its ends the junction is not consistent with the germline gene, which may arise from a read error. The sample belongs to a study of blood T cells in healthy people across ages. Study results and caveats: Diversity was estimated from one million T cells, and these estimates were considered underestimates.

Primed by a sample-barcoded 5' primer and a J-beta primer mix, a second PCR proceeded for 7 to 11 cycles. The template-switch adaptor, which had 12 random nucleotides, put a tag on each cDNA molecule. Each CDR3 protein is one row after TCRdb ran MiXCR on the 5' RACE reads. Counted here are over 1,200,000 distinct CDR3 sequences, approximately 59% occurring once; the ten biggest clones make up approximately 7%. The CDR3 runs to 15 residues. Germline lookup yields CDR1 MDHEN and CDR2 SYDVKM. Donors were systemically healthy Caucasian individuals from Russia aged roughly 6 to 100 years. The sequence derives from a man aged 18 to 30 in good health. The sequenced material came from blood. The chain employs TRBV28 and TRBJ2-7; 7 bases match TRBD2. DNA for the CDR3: TGTGCCGGCAGTTTATGGGGCGGGAGCTCCTACGAGCAGTACTTC. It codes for CAGSLWGGSSYEQYF. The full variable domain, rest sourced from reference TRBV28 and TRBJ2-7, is DVKVTQSSRYLVKRTGEKVFLECVQDMDHENMFWYRQDPGLGLRLIYFSYDVKMKEKGDIPEGYSVSREKKERFSLILESASTNQTSMYLCAGSLWGGSSYEQYFGPGTRLTVT.